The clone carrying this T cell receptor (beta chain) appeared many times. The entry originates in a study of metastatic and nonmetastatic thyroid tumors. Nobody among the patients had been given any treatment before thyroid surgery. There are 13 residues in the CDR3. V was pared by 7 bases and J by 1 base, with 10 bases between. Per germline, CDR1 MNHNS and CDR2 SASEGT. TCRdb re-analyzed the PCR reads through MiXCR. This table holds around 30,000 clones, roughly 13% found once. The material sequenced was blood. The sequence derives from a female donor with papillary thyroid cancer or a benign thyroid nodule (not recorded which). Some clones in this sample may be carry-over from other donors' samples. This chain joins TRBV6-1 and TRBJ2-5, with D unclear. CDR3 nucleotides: TGTGCCAGCAAATCCCGTTTCCAAGAGACCCAGTACTTC. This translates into CASKSRFQETQYF.